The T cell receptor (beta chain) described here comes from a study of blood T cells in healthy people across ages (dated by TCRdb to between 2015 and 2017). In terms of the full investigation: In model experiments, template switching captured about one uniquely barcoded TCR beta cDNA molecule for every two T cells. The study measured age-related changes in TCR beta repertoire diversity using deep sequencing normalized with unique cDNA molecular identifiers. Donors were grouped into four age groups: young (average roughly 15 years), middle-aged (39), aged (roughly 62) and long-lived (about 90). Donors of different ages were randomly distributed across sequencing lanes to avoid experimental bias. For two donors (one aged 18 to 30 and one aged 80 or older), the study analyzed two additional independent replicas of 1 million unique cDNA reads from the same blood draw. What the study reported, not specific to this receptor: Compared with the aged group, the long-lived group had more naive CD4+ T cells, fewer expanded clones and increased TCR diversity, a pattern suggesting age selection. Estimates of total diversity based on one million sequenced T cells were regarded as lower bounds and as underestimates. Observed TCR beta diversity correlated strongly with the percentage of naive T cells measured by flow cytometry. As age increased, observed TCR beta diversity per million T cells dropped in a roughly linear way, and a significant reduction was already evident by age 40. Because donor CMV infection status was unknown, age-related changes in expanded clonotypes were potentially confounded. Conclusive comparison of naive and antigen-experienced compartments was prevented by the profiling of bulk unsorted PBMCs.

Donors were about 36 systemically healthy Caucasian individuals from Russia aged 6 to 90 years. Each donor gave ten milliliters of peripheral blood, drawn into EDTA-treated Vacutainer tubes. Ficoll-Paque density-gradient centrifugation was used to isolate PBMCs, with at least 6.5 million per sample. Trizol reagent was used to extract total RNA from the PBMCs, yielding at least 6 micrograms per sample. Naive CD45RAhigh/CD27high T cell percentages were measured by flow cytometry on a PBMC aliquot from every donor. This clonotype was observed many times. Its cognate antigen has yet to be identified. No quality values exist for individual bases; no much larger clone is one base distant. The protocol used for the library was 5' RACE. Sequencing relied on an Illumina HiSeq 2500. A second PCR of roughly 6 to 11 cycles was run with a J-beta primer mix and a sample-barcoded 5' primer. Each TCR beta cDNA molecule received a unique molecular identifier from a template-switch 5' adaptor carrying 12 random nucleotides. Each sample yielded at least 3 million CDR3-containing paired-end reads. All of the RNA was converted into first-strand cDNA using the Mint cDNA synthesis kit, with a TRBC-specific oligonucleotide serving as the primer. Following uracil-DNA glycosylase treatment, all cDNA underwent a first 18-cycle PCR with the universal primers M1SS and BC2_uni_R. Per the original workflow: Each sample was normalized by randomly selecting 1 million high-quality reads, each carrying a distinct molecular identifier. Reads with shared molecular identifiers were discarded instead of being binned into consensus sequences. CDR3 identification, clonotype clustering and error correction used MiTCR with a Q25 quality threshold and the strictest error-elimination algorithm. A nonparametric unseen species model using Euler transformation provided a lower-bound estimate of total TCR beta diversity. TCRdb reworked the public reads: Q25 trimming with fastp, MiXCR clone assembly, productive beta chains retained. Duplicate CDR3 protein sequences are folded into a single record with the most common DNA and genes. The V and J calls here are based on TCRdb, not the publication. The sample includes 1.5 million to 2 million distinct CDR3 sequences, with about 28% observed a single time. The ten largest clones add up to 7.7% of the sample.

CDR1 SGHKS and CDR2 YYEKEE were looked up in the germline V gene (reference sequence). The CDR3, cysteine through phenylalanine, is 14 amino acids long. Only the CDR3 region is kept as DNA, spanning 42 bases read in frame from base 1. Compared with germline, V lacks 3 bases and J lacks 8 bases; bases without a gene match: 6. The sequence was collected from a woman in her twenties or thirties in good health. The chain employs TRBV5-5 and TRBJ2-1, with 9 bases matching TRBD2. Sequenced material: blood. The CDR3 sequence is CASSSYSGSDEQFF. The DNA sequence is TGTGCCAGCAGCTCATATAGCGGGAGTGATGAGCAGTTCTTC.